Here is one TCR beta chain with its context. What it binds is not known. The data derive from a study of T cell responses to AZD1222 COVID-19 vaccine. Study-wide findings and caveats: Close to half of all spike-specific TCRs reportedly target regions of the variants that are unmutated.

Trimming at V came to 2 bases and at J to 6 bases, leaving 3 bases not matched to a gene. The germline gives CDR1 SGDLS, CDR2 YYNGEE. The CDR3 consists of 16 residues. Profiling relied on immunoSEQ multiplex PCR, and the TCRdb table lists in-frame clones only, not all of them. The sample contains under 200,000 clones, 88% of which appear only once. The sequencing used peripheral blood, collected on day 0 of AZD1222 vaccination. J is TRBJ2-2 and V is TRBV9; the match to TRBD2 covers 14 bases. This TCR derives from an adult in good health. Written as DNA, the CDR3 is TGTGCCAGCAGCGTGACTAGCGGGAGGGCCCCCGGGGAGCTGTTTTTT. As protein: CASSVTSGRAPGELFF.